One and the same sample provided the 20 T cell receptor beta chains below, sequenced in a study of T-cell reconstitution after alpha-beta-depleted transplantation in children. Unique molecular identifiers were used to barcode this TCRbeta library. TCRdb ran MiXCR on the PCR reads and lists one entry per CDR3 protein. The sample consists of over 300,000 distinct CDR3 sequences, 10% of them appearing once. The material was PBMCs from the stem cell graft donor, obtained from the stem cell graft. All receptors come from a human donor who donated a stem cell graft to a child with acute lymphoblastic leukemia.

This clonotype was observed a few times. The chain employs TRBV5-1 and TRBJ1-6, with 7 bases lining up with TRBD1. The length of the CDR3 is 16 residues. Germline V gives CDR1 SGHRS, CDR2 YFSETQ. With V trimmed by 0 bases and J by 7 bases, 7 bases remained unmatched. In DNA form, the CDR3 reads TGCGCCAGCAGCTTGGCCGCGGGACAGCCGAATTCACCCCTCCACTTT. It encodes CASSLAAGQPNSPLHF.

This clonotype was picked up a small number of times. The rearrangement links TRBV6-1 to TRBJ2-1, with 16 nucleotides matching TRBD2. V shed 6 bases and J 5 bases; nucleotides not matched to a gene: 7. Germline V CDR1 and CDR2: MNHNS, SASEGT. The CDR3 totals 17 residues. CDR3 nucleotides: TGTGCCAGCAGAGGGGGACTAGCGGGAGGGCCCCACAATGAGCAGTTCTTC. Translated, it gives CASRGGLAGGPHNEQFF.

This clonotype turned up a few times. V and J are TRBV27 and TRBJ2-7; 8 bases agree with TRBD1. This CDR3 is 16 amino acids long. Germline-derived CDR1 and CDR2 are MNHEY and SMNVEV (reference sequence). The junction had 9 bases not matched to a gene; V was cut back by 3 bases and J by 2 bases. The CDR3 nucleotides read TGTGCCAGCAGTTTGTCCCCCCAGGGGGCAACCTACGAGCAGTACTTC. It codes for CASSLSPQGATYEQYF.

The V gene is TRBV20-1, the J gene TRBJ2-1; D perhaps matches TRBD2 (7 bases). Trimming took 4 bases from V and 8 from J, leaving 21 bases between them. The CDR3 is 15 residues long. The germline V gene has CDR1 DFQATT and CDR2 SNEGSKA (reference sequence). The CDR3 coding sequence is TGCAGTGCTACCCCCCTGGGAGGGGGGCATTATGAGCAGTTCTTC. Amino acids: CSATPLGGGHYEQFF.

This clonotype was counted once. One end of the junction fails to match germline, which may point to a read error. This CDR3 reads CASSLTTAGRNTEAFF. The CDR3 nucleotides are TGTGCCAGCAGTTTGACGACAGCGGGACGAAACACTGAGGCTTTCTTT. The V gene is TRBV27, the J gene TRBJ1-1, with a possible D match to TRBD1 (5 bases). The CDR3 is 16 amino acids. Germline V CDR1 and CDR2: MNHEY, SMNVEV (reference sequence).

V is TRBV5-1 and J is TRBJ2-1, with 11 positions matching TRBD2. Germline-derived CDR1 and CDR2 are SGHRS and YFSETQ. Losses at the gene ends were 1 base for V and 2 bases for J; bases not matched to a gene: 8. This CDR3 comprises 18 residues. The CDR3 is CASSLSSIAGGPYNEQFF. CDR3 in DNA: TGCGCCAGCAGCTTGAGCAGTATAGCGGGAGGGCCCTACAATGAGCAGTTCTTC.

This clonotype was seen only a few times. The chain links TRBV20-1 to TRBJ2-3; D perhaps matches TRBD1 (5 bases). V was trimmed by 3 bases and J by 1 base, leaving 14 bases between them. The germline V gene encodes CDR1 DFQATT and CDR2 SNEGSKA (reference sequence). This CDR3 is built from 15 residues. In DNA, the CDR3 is TGCAGTGCTAGCTTATCCCTGACAGGCACAGATACGCAGTATTTT. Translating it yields CSASLSLTGTDTQYF.

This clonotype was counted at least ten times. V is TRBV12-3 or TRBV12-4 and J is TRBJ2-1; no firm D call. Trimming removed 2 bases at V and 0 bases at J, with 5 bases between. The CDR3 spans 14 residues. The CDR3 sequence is CASSLTGSYNEQFF. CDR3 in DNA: TGTGCCAGCAGTTTAACGGGCTCCTACAATGAGCAGTTCTTC.

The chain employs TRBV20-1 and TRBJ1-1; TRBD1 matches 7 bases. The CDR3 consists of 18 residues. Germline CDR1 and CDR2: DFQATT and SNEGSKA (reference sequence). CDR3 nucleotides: TGCACTGTACACGTGACAGGGAGCTCGATGAGCCTGAACACTGAAGCTTTCTTT. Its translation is CTVHVTGSSMSLNTEAFF.

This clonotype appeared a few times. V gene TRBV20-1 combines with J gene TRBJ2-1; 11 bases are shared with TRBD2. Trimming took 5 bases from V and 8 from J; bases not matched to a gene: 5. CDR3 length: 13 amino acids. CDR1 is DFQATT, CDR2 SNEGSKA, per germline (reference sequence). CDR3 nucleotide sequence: TGCAGTGCTGGGCGACTAGCGGGATATGAGCAGTTCTTC. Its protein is CSAGRLAGYEQFF.

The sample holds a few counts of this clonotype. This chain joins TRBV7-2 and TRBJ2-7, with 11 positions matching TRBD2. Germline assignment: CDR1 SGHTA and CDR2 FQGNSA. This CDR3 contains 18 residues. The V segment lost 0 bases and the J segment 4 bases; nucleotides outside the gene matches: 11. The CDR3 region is CASSLATSGSSWPYEQYF. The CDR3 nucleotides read TGTGCCAGCAGCTTAGCTACTAGCGGGAGTAGTTGGCCATACGAGCAGTACTTC.

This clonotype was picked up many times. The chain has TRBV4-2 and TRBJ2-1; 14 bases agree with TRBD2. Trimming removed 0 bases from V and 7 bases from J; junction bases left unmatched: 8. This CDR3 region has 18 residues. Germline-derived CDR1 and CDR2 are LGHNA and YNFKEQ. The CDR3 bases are TGTGCCAGCAGCCAAGAGCAGACCGGGACTAGCGGGAGAAATGAGCAGTTCTTC. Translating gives CASSQEQTGTSGRNEQFF.

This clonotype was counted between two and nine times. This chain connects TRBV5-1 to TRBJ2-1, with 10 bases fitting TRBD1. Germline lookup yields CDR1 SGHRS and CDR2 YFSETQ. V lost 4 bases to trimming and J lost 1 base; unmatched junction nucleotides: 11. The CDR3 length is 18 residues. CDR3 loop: CASSIDRGLVKSYNEQFF. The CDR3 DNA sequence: TGCGCCAGCAGCATCGACAGGGGGCTTGTAAAGTCCTACAATGAGCAGTTCTTC.

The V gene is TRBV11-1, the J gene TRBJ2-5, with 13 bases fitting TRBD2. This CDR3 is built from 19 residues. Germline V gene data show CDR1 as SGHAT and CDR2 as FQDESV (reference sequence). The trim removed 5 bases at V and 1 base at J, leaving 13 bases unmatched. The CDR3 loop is CASSAQAGTSGKGQETQYF. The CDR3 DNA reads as TGTGCCAGCAGCGCACAAGCCGGGACTAGCGGGAAGGGCCAAGAGACCCAGTACTTC.

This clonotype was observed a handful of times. The DNA for the CDR3 is TGTGCCAGCAAGGGAAACATGAACACTGAAGCTTTCTTT. Its protein product is CASKGNMNTEAFF. The V gene is TRBV7-2, the J gene TRBJ1-1; D unclear. Trimming shortened V by 7 bases and J by 0 bases, and 9 bases separated the two germline ends. This CDR3 comprises 13 residues. Germline loops: CDR1 SGHTA, CDR2 FQGNSA.

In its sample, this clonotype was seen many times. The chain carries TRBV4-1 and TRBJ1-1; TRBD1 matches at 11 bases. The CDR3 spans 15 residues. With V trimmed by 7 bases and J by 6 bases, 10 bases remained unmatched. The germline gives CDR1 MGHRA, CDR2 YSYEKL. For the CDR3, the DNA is TGCGCCAGCAAGGACAGGGGGCGCGGGGTTTCTGAAGCTTTCTTT. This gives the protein CASKDRGRGVSEAFF.

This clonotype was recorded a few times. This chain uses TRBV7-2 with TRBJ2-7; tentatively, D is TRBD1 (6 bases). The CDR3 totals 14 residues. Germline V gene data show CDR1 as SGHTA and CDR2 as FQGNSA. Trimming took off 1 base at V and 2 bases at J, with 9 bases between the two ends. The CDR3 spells CASSLDRVPYEQYF. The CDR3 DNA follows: TGTGCCAGCAGCTTAGACAGGGTCCCCTACGAGCAGTACTTC. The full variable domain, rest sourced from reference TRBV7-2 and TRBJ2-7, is GAGVSQSPSNKVTEKGKDVELRCDPISGHTALYWYRQSLGQGLEFLIYFQGNSAPDKSGLPSDRFSAERTGGSVSTLTIQRTQQEDSAVYLCASSLDRVPYEQYFGPGTRLTVT.

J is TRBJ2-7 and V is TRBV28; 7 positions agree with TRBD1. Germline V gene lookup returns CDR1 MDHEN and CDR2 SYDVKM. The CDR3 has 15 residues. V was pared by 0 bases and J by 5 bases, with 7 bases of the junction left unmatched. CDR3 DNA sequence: TGTGCCAGCAGTTTATGGACAGGGAGTTTCCACGAGCAGTACTTC. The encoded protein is CASSLWTGSFHEQYF.

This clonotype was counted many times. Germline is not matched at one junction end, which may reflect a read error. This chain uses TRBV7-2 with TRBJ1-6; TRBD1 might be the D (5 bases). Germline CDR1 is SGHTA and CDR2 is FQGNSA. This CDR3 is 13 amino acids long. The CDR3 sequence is CASRLGGNSPLHF. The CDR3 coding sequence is TGTGCCAGCCGCTTGGGGGGAAATTCACCCCTCCACTTT.

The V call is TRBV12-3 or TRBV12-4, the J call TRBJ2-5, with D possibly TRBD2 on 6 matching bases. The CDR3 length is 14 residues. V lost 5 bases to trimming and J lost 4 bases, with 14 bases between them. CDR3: CASSPGVWGETQYF. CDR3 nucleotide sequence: TGTGCCAGCAGTCCGGGGGTTTGGGGAGAGACCCAGTACTTC.